The 3 T cell receptor beta chains in this list originate from one sample, sequenced in a study of blood T cell repertoires in COVID-19. Profiling relied on immunoSEQ multiplex PCR, and the TCRdb table lists in-frame clones only, not all of them. The repertoire has approximately 300,000 clones, approximately 90% of them found once; the top ten carry about 4.2%. Material for sequencing was PBMCs or T cells enriched from blood (not recorded which). Source of these receptors: a woman aged 25 to 45 who had been exposed to COVID-19.

This chain uses TRBV5-1 with TRBJ2-7; D unclear. The V gene lost 0 bases and the J gene lost 5 bases, with 6 bases spanning the gap. In germline, CDR1 is SGHRS, CDR2 YFSETQ. The CDR3 has 12 residues. Written as DNA, the CDR3 is TGCGCCAGCAGCTTGGGGAGTCACGAGCAGTACTTC. Residues: CASSLGSHEQYF.

This rearrangement joins TRBV9 to TRBJ1-1; 9 bases are shared with TRBD1. Per the germline V gene, CDR1 is SGDLS and CDR2 is YYNGEE. J gave up 3 bases and V 0 bases, and 9 bases lay outside the gene matches. This CDR3 comprises 17 residues. CDR3 protein: CASSVAPTGTGHTEAFF. The CDR3 nucleotides are TGTGCCAGCAGCGTAGCCCCGACCGGGACAGGGCACACTGAAGCTTTCTTT.

This sequence joins TRBV6-2 or TRBV6-3 and TRBJ1-2; D is unresolved. The CDR3 length is 14 residues. The germline CDR1 and CDR2 sequences are MNHEY and SVGEGT. The V gene lost 2 bases and the J gene lost 4 bases, with 11 bases spanning the gap. CDR3 region: CASSYGSRSYGYTF. As DNA, the CDR3 is TGTGCCAGCAGTTACGGTTCGCGGAGCTATGGCTACACCTTC.